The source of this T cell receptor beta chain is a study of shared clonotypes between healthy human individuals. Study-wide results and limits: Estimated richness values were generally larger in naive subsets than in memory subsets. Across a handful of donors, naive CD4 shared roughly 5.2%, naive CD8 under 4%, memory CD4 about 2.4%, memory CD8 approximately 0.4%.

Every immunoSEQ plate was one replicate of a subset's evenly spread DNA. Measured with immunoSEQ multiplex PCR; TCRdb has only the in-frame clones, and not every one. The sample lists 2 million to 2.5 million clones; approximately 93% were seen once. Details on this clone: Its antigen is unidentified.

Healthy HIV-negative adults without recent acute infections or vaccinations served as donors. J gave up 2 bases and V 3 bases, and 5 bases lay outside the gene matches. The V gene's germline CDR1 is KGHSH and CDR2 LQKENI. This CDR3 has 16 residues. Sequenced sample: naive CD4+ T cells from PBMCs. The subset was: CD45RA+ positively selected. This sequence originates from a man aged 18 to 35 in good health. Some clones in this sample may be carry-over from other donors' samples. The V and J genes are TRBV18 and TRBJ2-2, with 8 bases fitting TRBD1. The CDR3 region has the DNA TGTGCCAGCTCACCGCAACAGGGGGGAAACACCGGGGAGCTGTTTTTT. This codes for CASSPQQGGNTGELFF.